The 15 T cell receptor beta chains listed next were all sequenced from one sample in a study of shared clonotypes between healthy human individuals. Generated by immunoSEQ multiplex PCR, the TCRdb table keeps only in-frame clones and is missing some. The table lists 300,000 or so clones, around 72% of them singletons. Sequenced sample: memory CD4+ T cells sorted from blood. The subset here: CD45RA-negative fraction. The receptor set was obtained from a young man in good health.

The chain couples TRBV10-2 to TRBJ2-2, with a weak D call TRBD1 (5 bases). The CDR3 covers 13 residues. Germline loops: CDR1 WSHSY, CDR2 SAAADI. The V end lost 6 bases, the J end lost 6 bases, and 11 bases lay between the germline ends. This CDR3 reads CASSAGLSGELFF. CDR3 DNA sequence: TGCGCCAGCAGCGCAGGGTTATCCGGGGAGCTGTTTTTT.

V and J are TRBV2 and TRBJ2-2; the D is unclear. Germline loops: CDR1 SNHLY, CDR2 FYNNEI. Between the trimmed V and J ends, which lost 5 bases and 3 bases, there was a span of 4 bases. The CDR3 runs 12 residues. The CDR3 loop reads CASSTDTGELFF. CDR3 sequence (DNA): TGTGCCAGCAGTACCGACACCGGGGAGCTGTTTTTT.

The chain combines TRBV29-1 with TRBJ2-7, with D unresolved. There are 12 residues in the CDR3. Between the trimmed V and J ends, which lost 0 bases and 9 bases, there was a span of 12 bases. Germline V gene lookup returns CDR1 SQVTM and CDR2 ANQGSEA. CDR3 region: CSVEDSPVRQYF. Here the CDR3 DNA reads TGCAGCGTTGAAGATTCACCGGTTCGGCAGTACTTC.

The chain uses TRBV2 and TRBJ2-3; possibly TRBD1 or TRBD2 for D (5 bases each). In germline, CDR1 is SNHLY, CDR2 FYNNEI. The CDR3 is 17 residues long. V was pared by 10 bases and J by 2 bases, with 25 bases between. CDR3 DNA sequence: TGTGCCATTAAGCCGCCGGGACCCGCTCTCACCACAGATACGCAGTATTTT. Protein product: CAIKPPGPALTTDTQYF.

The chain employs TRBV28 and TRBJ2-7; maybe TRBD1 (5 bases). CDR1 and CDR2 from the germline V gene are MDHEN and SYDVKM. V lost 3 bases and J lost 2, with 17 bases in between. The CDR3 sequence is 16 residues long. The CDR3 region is CASSFMDILGTYEQYF. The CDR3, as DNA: TGTGCCAGCAGTTTTATGGACATCTTAGGAACCTACGAGCAGTACTTC.

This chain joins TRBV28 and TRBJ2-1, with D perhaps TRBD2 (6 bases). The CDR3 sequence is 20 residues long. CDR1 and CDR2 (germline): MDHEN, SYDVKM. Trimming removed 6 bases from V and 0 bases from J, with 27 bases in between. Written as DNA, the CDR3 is TGTGCCAGCAGCAATGGGGGGTTTTTGTCAAATCATGGCTCCTACAATGAGCAGTTCTTC. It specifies CASSNGGFLSNHGSYNEQFF.

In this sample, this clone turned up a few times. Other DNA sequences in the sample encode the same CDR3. The CDR3 protein is CASSPRDREGGNTIYF. The CDR3 DNA is TGTGCCAGCTCACCACGCGACAGGGAGGGAGGAAACACCATATATTTT. The V call is TRBV18, the J call TRBJ1-3, with TRBD1 matching over 7 bases. Germline V CDR1 and CDR2: KGHSH, LQKENI. The CDR3 length is 16 residues. V trimming: 1 base; J trimming: 4 bases; junction bases outside the gene matches: 7.

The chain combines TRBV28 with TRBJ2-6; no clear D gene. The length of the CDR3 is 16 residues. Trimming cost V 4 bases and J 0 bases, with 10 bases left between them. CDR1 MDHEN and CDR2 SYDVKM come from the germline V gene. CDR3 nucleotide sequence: TGTGCCAGCAGTTACAGCCGAGCCTCTGGGGCCAACGTCCTGACTTTC. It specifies CASSYSRASGANVLTF.

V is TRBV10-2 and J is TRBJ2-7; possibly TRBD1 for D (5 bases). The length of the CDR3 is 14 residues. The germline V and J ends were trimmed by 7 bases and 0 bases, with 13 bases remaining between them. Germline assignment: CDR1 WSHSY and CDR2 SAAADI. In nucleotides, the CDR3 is TGCGCCAGCACTGGGGTACAGGTCTCCTACGAGCAGTACTTC. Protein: CASTGVQVSYEQYF.

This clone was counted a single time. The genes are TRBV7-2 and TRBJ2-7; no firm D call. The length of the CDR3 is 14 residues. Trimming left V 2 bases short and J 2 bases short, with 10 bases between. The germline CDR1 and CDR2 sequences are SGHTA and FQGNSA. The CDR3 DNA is TGTGCCAGCAGCTTATCATCTTCAACCTACGAGCAGTACTTC. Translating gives CASSLSSSTYEQYF.

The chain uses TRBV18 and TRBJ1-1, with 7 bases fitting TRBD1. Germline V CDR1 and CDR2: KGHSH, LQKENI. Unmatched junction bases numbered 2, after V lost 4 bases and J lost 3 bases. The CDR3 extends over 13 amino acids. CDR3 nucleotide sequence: TGTGCCAGCTCACGGGGGACAGACACTGAAGCTTTCTTT. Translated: CASSRGTDTEAFF. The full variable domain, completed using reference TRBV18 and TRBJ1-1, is NAGVMQNPRHLVRRRGQEARLRCSPMKGHSHVYWYRQLPEEGLKFMVYLQKENIIDESGMPKERFSAEFPKEGPSILRIQQVVRGDSAAYFCASSRGTDTEAFFGQGTRLTVV.

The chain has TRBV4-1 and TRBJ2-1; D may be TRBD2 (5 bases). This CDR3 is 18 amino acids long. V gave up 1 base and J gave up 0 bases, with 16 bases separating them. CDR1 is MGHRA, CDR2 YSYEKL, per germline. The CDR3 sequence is CASSQVPGRASSYNEQFF. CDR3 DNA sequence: TGCGCCAGCAGCCAAGTCCCTGGGCGGGCGAGCTCCTACAATGAGCAGTTCTTC.

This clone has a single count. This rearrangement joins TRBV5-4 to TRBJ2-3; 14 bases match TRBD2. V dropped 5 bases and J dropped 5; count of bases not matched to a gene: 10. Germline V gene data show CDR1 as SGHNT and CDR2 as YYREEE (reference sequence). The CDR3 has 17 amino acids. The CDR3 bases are TGTGCCAGCAGGCAACTGGGGACTAGCGGGAGTAAAGATACGCAGTATTTT. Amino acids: CASRQLGTSGSKDTQYF.

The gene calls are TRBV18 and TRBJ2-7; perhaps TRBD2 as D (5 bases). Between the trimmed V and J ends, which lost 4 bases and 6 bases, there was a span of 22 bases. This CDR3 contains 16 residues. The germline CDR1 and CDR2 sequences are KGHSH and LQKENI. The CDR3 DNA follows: TGTGCCAGCTCACTCCCCCGCCGGGGAGATAAAATCGAGCAGTACTTC. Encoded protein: CASSLPRRGDKIEQYF.

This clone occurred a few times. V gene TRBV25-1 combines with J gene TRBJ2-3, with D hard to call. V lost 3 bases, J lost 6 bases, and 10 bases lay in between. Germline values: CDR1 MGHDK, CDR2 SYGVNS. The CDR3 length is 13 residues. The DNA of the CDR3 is TGTGCCAGCAGTGAGAGAGCTACTGATACGCAGTATTTT. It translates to CASSERATDTQYF.